This TCR beta chain was profiled in a study of cytomegalovirus exposure and HLA in healthy donors. About this clone itself: Its antigen remains unidentified.

PCR amplification relied on 60 Vbeta primers (plus 13 Jbeta primers). Clones were read by immunoSEQ multiplex PCR, and TCRdb kept only the in-frame ones, dropping some. The sample carries approximately 110,000 clones, just under 70% recorded once. Germline V lookup: CDR1 WSHSY, CDR2 SAAADI. V was shortened by 0 bases and J by 14 bases, with 13 bases between the two germline ends. This CDR3 contains 12 residues. Notes on the study in general: Later work showed greater clonal expansion in HLA-associated TCR beta chains than in equally common others.

Material for sequencing was PBMCs. This sequence joins TRBV10-2 and TRBJ2-5; a possible D gene is TRBD2 (5 bases). The source is a man aged 30 to 45 in good health and CMV-seropositive. CDR3: CASSESTGPGYF. CDR3 DNA: TGCGCCAGCAGTGAGTCAACGGGCCCGGGATACTTC.